This T cell receptor beta chain was sequenced in a study of shared T cell receptors in the human thymus. CDR1 MNHEY and CDR2 SMNVEV come from the germline V gene (reference sequence). The length of the CDR3 is 14 residues. Trimming took 3 bases from V and 0 from J, leaving 9 bases between them. Sequencing was performed with immunoSEQ multiplex PCR; in TCRdb, only in-frame clones are kept and a portion is missing. This sample has more than 300,000 clones; 85% to 95% occur once, and the top ten carry approximately 0.02%. The TCR originated in a human donor. The sequencing input was thymocytes. V usage is TRBV27 and J usage is TRBJ2-7; D is perhaps TRBD1 (5 bases). The CDR3 DNA reads as TGTGCCAGCAGTTTGGGGCAGTACTCCTACGAGCAGTACTTC. Amino acid sequence: CASSLGQYSYEQYF.